This T cell receptor beta chain is from a study of CD8 T cells in Susac syndrome. Per germline, CDR1 MNHEY and CDR2 SVGEGT. Trimming pared 10 bases from V and 8 bases from J, leaving 18 bases between. The CDR3 extends over 13 amino acids. Random-hexamer reverse transcription was applied to about 0.45 to 1 ug RNA. TCRdb re-analysed the immunoSEQ multiplex PCR reads in MiXCR, keeping a single row per CDR3 protein. The table shows roughly 150,000 distinct CDR3 sequences, with 90% to 95% occurring only once. This clonotype has only one observation. TCR beta sequences were obtained from blood CD8+ and CD4+ T cells. The study used healthy donors as controls matched for age and sex. Bulk CD8+ and CD4+ cells came from magnetic negative isolation; CD8+ TEMRA by FACS.

The specimen was CD4+ T cells from PBMCs. This rearrangement joins TRBV6-2 or TRBV6-3 to TRBJ2-4; D is unresolved. The receptor comes from a human donor in good health. CDR3 amino acids: CATRPPMVDIQYF. In nucleotides, the CDR3 is TGTGCCACCCGGCCTCCCATGGTAGACATTCAGTACTTC.